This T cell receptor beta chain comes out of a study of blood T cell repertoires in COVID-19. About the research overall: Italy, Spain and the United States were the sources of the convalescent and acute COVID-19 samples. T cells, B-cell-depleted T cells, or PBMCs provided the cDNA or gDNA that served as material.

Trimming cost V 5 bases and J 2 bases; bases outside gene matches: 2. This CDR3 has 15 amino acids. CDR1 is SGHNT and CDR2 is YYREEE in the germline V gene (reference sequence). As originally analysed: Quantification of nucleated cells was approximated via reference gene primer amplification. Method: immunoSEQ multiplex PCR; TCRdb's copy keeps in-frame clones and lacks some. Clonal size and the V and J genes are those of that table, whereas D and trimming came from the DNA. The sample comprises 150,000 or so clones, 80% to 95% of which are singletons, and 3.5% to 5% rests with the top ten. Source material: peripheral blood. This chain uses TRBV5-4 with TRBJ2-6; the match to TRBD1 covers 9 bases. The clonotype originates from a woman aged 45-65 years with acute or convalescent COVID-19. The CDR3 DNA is TGTGCCAGCAGGAGACAGGGGGCTGGGGCCAACGTCCTGACTTTC. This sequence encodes CASRRQGAGANVLTF.